The T cell receptor (beta chain) described here comes from a study of cytomegalovirus exposure and HLA in healthy donors. 13 Jbeta primers and 60 Vbeta primers were used for the PCR. Assay used: immunoSEQ multiplex PCR; TCRdb lists only in-frame clones, some missing. The data show approximately 150,000 clones, 80% seen once. Trimming cost V 6 bases and J 3 bases, with 18 bases left between them. CDR1 MNHEY and CDR2 SMNVEV come from the germline V gene (reference sequence). The length of the CDR3 is 15 residues. This clone was seen a single time. As yet, its antigen is unknown. Study observations and caveats: It was assumed in the presence/absence analyses that sequencing depth was roughly uniform across donors. Data from an earlier analysis indicated that most TCR beta V segments were productive either about 87% or about 30% of the time.

V gene TRBV27 combines with J gene TRBJ2-7; D perhaps matches TRBD1 (6 bases). The TCR sequence derives from a man aged 30-40 years in good health and CMV-seropositive. The sample comprised PBMCs. CDR3 amino acids: CASSPSGDLHYEQYF. CDR3 sequence (DNA): TGTGCCAGCAGCCCCTCAGGGGACCTTCACTACGAGCAGTACTTC.